The clone carrying this T cell receptor beta chain was detected only a few times. What it binds is unknown. This entry belongs to a study of T cells after yellow fever vaccination. The overall study: Low-cell-number fractions were prepared with SMART-Seq v4 Ultra Low Input. Regarding the study as a whole: Once the booster was given, most primary-vaccination clones reappeared, at about 96% for CD4 and roughly 86% for CD8.

CDR1 MNHNS and CDR2 SASEGT come from the germline V gene. The CDR3 is made up of 17 amino acids. The J segment lost 5 bases and the V segment lost 6 bases, leaving 17 bases of the junction unmatched. In TCRdb, the 5' RACE reads were re-called with MiXCR into one record per CDR3 protein. The table includes some 600,000 distinct CDR3 sequences, 9% to 15% detected once. This receptor was obtained from a man aged 30-40 years who received the YFV17D yellow fever vaccine. This specimen was PBMCs, taken on the day of the yellow fever booster vaccination. This sequence joins TRBV6-1 and TRBJ2-5; 8 nucleotides align to TRBD2. CDR3 amino acids: CASRSAVGKRESETQYF. The CDR3 DNA reads as TGTGCCAGCAGATCCGCCGTGGGTAAGCGGGAGAGTGAGACCCAGTACTTC.